This T cell receptor beta chain is from a study of cytomegalovirus exposure and HLA in healthy donors (dated by TCRdb to 2017 to 2019). Background on the whole study: According to an earlier analysis of 587 of the donors, 150 million to 200 million T cells yielded 90 million to 130 million unique TCR beta sequences and around 300 Gb of sequence data. An early release that covered several hundred HLA-typed donors contained around 300 gigabases of sequencing data and 70 million to 100 million unique TCR sequences. Among the roughly 400 genotyped donors, approximately 81% belonged to the genetic ancestry cluster associated with self-reported Caucasian donors. The study aimed to test whether cataloging public T cell receptors could reveal signatures of past pathogen exposure. The study used immunosequencing to profile the T cell repertoires of several hundred subjects and linked those repertoires to cytomegalovirus serostatus. Besides the first cohort of 666 subjects, a separate validation cohort made up of some 110 different subjects was used. To predict cytomegalovirus infection status, the study combined high-throughput TCR immunosequencing, statistical association of individual TCRs with disease status, and machine learning. To study patterns of TCR occurrence, a later analysis re-analyzed previously published TCR beta repertoires from several hundred donors and added high-resolution HLA genotyping. The later analysis used no new phenotypic data to find candidate immune exposures, relying instead on TCR beta sequences and their occurrence across donors. An earlier analysis of around 640 of the donors used high-throughput TCR beta sequencing to judge whether each TCR beta V gene segment behaved as functional or pseudogenic. Donor age, sex, ethnicity and CMV serostatus were compiled together with the repertoire data. Genome-wide SNP genotypes for about three fifths of the roughly 670 donors were used in a later genetic analysis, which treated that subset as a discovery cohort. Every discovery cohort repertoire had been produced on one sequencing platform. Both class I and class II loci were covered by HLA typing, at four-digit resolution. Typing coverage differed by locus: A, B, C, DRB1 and DQB1 were typed in roughly 629-630 donors, DQA1 in about 500, DPA1 in approximately 600, and DPB1 in around 490. Four to six DR-DQ haplotypes were handled as single units for association and clustering, since linkage in the cohort was strong. On average, roughly 240,000 unique TCR beta nucleotide sequences were sequenced per donor among about 400 genotyped donors of the cohort, with roughly 18% of those sequences being non-productive.

The study at large found these results: The cohort was sequenced for TCR beta chains only, and without alpha or paired-chain data the features that could be detected were limited. A further reported finding was that TCR beta sequences accurately predicted the HLA-A and HLA-B alleles for most subjects in the first cohort. The classifier was reported to diagnose cytomegalovirus status with high specificity and sensitivity in both the original cohort and the validation cohort. Correlated functional status among segregating V segments might be attributable to linkage disequilibrium, but an unknown experimental factor could not be ruled out. In a later analysis, TCR association rates were found to vary across HLA loci, with the most associated TCRs seen for DRB1 alleles and the fewest for HLA-C alleles. In a later genetic analysis, a missense DCLRE1C variant was associated with V-gene and J-gene trimming of TCR beta chains, and the association was replicated in an independent cohort. In a later analysis, HLA-associated TCR beta chains showed more clonal expansion and lower generation probabilities than non-associated chains that were equally common. The authors suggested that the approach could potentially be extended to other disease states and immunological phenotypes. Presence/absence analyses assumed roughly uniform sequencing depth across donors, an assumption that may not hold. Immune exposure information for the cohort was limited to CMV serostatus. In a later analysis, some 18,000 TCR beta sequences were associated with specific HLA alleles at a false discovery rate of 0.05. According to a later analysis, most CMV-associated TCR beta chains appeared to be HLA-restricted, and the HLA associations seemed to be driven largely by CMV exposure. Because counts were too low, fewer than 20 rarely observed V segments, including chromosome 9 orphons, were excluded from the earlier analysis of several hundred of the donors. Some IMGT-functional V segments, including TRBV6-2 and TRBV6-3, could not be distinguished by the 87-base-pair reads and were therefore excluded. In a later analysis, several top co-occurrence clusters were reported to appear linked to parvovirus B19, influenza, CMV and Epstein-Barr virus. Because some donors lacked HLA typing at each locus, the association tests relied only on the typed subset. A cluster of highly shared sequence variants was judged likely to represent a technical artifact of the sequencing pipeline. In a later genetic analysis, fewer N-insertions in productive TCRs were reported among donors in an Asian-associated ancestry cluster than the approximately 670-donor mean. An earlier analysis of around 500 of the donors showed that most TCR beta V segments appeared in productive rearrangements either about 87% or about 30% of the time, which broadly matched IMGT annotations. A few of the identified cytomegalovirus-associated TCR beta chains were confirmed in vitro to be specific for cytomegalovirus antigens. Most TCR sequences were observed very rarely across donors, whereas some public TCRs were present in many individuals. When HLA alleles, especially DR and DQ, strongly co-occurred, attributing TCR associations to individual alleles was difficult. The study listed 150 to 200 TCR beta chains as associated with cytomegalovirus.

The cohort consisted of 600 to 700 healthy bone marrow donors. Cohort members were all nominally healthy when sampled, although unrecorded immune exposures were likely present. The donor tested CMV seronegative, placing the donor among the 350 or so seronegative members of the cohort. Each donor provided a peripheral blood sample, and peripheral blood mononuclear cells were used for TCR beta sequencing. The Qiagen DNeasy Blood Extraction Kit was used to extract genomic DNA from the blood cell samples. About this clone: The clone's antigen remains unknown. No base-level quality is on record; no much larger clone is a single base apart.

The library was produced with the immunoSEQ multiplex PCR assay. For the multiplex PCR, a mixture combining 60 forward primers for TCR Vbeta segments and 13 reverse primers for TCR Jbeta segments was used. The CDR3 region of rearranged TCR beta genes was amplified from genomic DNA with a multiplex PCR assay. The amplified TCR beta libraries were sequenced on the Illumina HiSeq System as 87-base-pair reads. Concerning the study's data processing: A later analysis counted about 80 million unique TCR beta chains across the 550 to 750 repertoires, and roughly 11 million of these chains were shared by at least two donors. Raw reads were error-corrected and collapsed into unique sequences with a nearest-neighbor algorithm that merged closely related sequences to remove PCR and sequencing errors. V, D and J gene segments were assigned by aligning CDR3 sequences to IMGT reference sequences. Each retained sequence needed at least a six-nucleotide match to both a V gene segment and a J gene segment. Rearrangements were called productive when the CDR3 lacked stop codons and stayed in frame with V and J; all others were non-productive. CDR3 was defined by IMGT convention, running from the second conserved V-encoded cysteine to the conserved J-encoded phenylalanine. In an earlier analysis of 500 to 650 of the donors, sequences lacking an unambiguous match to a single V gene segment were excluded. An earlier analysis of just under 600 of the donors called V segments functional above 56.7% productive rearrangements and segregating when the between-donor standard deviation exceeded 5%. A statistical classification framework was built to diagnose cytomegalovirus status from the catalog of TCR beta chain sequences. A later analysis assigned V and J genes by comparing TCR nucleotide sequences with IMGT/GENE-DB human TR gene sequences. The TCRdist pipeline was used in a later analysis to assign CDR3 sequences and most-parsimonious VDJ recombination scenarios. A later analysis defined each TCR beta chain by its CDR3 amino acid sequence plus V-gene family, and excluded reads lacking a unique V-gene family. In a later analysis, 500 to 650 highly shared, low-generation-probability nucleotide sequences were removed to address suspected cross-contamination and a sequencing artifact. In a later analysis, a clonal expansion index was calculated for each public chain from normalized within-repertoire ranks of inferred template counts. In a later analysis, generation probabilities were computed with a VDJ recombination model fitted to out-of-frame rearrangements, and the resulting probabilities were checked against IGoR. In a later analysis, TCR-TCR, TCR-HLA and TCR-CMV co-occurrence was scored with hypergeometric tests, and a repertoire-size bias correction was applied to TCR pairs. To estimate false discovery rates, a later analysis permuted the HLA or CMV assignments 20 times. In a later analysis, co-occurring TCRs were grouped with DBSCAN, and TCRdist sequence similarity was added when clustering was performed within HLA-allele-positive subsets. Co-occurrence clustering excluded repertoires with fewer than 30,000 or more than 120,000 public chains, plus five with anomalous nucleotide sharing. TCRdb took over this immuneACCESS table, retaining in-frame rearrangements with V and J assigned. Such tables are incomplete; in checked studies, under half of the missing clones stem from an unresolved V gene, and the remainder is unexplained. The D gene and trimming were derived from the DNA, and the V and J assignments and clone size from that table. The sample table records around 200,000 clones; 60% to 80% of these occur just once. Around 1.6% of the sample rests with the top ten.

Counted from cysteine to phenylalanine, this CDR3 has 14 amino acids. The entry retains the CDR3 DNA only, 42 bases that are in frame from base 1. According to the germline V gene, CDR1 reads MNHEY and CDR2 reads SVGAGI. V was cut back by 5 bases and J by 1 base, leaving a gap of 10 bases between them. This chain is built from TRBV6-5 and TRBJ2-3, with a tentative D gene TRBD1 over 5 matching bases. The sample comprised PBMCs. The receptor comes from a woman aged 18-35 years in good health and CMV-seronegative. The nucleotides read TGTGCCAGCAGTGACAGATGGGGCACAGATACGCAGTATTTT. This yields the protein CASSDRWGTDTQYF.